The present entry profiles one T cell receptor (beta chain) with its context. Other nucleotide sequences in the sample specify the same CDR3. Method: immunoSEQ multiplex PCR; TCRdb's copy keeps in-frame clones and lacks some. The sample lists about 960,000 clones, roughly 72% occurring once. In germline, CDR1 is MNHEY, CDR2 SVGAGI. The ends were cut back, 0 bases at V and 6 bases at J, with 3 bases in the middle. This CDR3 has 13 residues. This sample is part of a study of shared clonotypes between healthy human individuals. This chain uses TRBV6-5 with TRBJ1-6; D is undetermined. Input material: memory CD4+ T cells sorted from blood. Documented subset: CD45RA-negative fraction. The TCR comes from a young man in good health. CDR3: CASSYSPNSPLHF. CDR3 DNA: TGTGCCAGCAGTTACTCCCCTAATTCACCCCTCCACTTT.